These 10 T cell receptor beta chains share one sample of origin, sequenced in a study of beta chain features in type 1 diabetes (dated by TCRdb to 2017 to 2018). What the authors observed across the whole study: In all four CD4+ subsets, TCRB CDR3 length was moderately but significantly shorter in type 1 diabetes patients.

No antigen has been identified for these receptors. Libraries came from the immunoSEQ multiplex PCR assay. The High Capacity cDNA Reverse Transcription Kit was used to reverse transcribe all of the isolated RNA, meaning that expressed TCRB transcripts were what got sequenced. TCRdb holds this immuneACCESS table with in-frame rearrangements only. Some clones are missing; in checked studies, unresolved V genes explain under half, and the rest has no known cause. The sample includes 60,000 or so clones, with approximately 52% observed a single time. The top ten constitute around 2.5% of the sample. Sequences were obtained from Tregs from blood. Interpreted using the paper, the cell subset or site label stands for: regulatory CD4+ T cells. Every receptor here comes from a middle-aged woman with type 1 diabetes.

The chain uses TRBV2 and TRBJ1-1; no firm D call. This CDR3 contains 13 residues. Germline V gives CDR1 SNHLY, CDR2 FYNNEI. Trimming removed 8 bases from V and 1 base from J, with 11 bases in between. In nucleotides, the CDR3 is TGTGCCAGCCTGGGTTCAGGGAACACTGAAGCTTTCTTT. As protein: CASLGSGNTEAFF.

The chain links TRBV7-9 to TRBJ2-3; 8 bases are shared with TRBD1. After removal of 5 bases from V and 0 bases from J, the junction contained 4 bases not matched to a gene. The CDR3 covers 15 residues. Germline V gives CDR1 SEHNR, CDR2 FQNEAQ (reference sequence). The CDR3 DNA sequence: TGTGCCAGCAGCCCAAGGACAGGGAGCACAGATACGCAGTATTTT. Amino acid sequence: CASSPRTGSTDTQYF.

The chain has TRBV7-9 and TRBJ1-2, with D uncertain. Per the germline V gene, CDR1 is SEHNR and CDR2 is FQNEAQ (reference sequence). This CDR3 has 13 residues. Trimming removed 5 bases at V and 2 bases at J, with 9 bases between. Written as DNA, the CDR3 is TGTGCCAGCAGCATGGCAGTGAACTATGGCTACACCTTC. This encodes CASSMAVNYGYTF.

The chain couples TRBV11-2 to TRBJ1-2; TRBD1 matches at 7 bases. After removal of 5 bases from V and 3 bases from J, the junction contained 6 bases not matched to a gene. The V gene's germline CDR1 is SGHAT and CDR2 FQNNGV. This CDR3 has 14 residues. CDR3 nucleotides: TGTGCCAGCAGCCGGACGGACAGGCACTATGGCTACACCTTC. It encodes CASSRTDRHYGYTF.

This sequence joins TRBV29-1 and TRBJ2-7; 7 positions agree with TRBD1. The CDR3 covers 11 residues. Germline V gives CDR1 SQVTM, CDR2 ANQGSEA. Trimming at V came to 5 bases and at J to 6 bases, leaving 4 bases not matched to a gene. In DNA, the CDR3 is TGCAGCGTTCCACAGGGGAGCGAGCAGTACTTC. Amino acid sequence: CSVPQGSEQYF.

The rearrangement links TRBV4-3 to TRBJ2-7; TRBD1 agrees at 9 bases. The CDR3 runs 15 residues. The V gene end was trimmed by 4 bases and the J gene end by 6 bases; junction bases not matched to a gene: 10. Germline-derived CDR1 and CDR2 are LGHNA and YSLEER. The CDR3 reads CASSPVLGQGLEQYF. CDR3 DNA sequence: TGCGCCAGCAGCCCAGTCCTTGGACAGGGGCTCGAGCAGTACTTC.

This clone was counted a few times. This chain uses TRBV10-3 with TRBJ2-5; D might be TRBD1 (6 bases). The V gene lost 10 bases and the J gene lost 5 bases, with 14 bases spanning the gap. The CDR3 is 12 amino acids. Germline V lookup: CDR1 ENHRY, CDR2 SYGVKD. The CDR3 DNA reads TGTGCCACCCAGGGGCAGCGGGAGACCCAGTACTTC. This codes for CATQGQRETQYF.

CDR3 nucleotides: TGTGCCAGCTCACAACAACCAGGGGGCGTGCAGAACACTGAAGCTTTCTTT. Translating gives CASSQQPGGVQNTEAFF. The chain is built from TRBV18 and TRBJ1-1; 8 bases agree with TRBD1. Germline V lookup: CDR1 KGHSH, CDR2 LQKENI. The CDR3 covers 17 residues. V was pared by 4 bases and J by 1 base, with 11 bases of the junction left unmatched.

This rearrangement joins TRBV5-1 to TRBJ1-1, with D tentatively TRBD1 (6 bases). V was cut by 5 bases and J by 5 bases, with 10 bases left in between. The germline V gene has CDR1 SGHRS and CDR2 YFSETQ. The CDR3 sequence is 12 residues long. The CDR3 spells CASSTGMTEAFF. DNA for the CDR3: TGCGCCAGCAGTACAGGGATGACTGAAGCTTTCTTT.

This clone was detected only once. The rearrangement uses TRBV2 and TRBJ2-5; 10 bases are shared with TRBD1. CDR1 and CDR2 (germline): SNHLY, FYNNEI. J gave up 3 bases and V 6 bases, and 10 bases lay outside the gene matches. The CDR3 is 16 amino acids. As DNA, the CDR3 is TGTGCCAGCAGCACCGCCGGGACAGGGGTTAAAGAGACCCAGTACTTC. Residues: CASSTAGTGVKETQYF.